Listed below are T cell receptor beta chains from one sample, sequenced in a study of shared clonotypes between healthy human individuals. The assay was immunoSEQ multiplex PCR, and TCRdb's table has in-frame clones only and misses some. The sample records hundreds of thousands of clones, approximately 95% being singletons. Sequenced sample: naive CD8+ T cells sorted from blood. The source is a woman in her 30s in good health. CDR3s include the opening cysteine and the closing phenylalanine or tryptophan. A D gene is named only where the DNA matches it firmly. Size tells how often a clone was seen (once, few, many) or the class of an expanded clone, and some rows leave it out.

j_call: TRBJ2-3
v_call: TRBV6-1
d_call: .
clone_size: .
cdr3_nt: TGTGCCAGCATGGGGTCCGTCACAGATACGCAGTATTTT
cdr3_aa: CASMGSVTDTQYF

j_call: TRBJ2-7
v_call: TRBV7-9
d_call: .
clone_size: .
cdr3_nt: TGTGCCAGCAGCCCACCCTACTCCAGCGGGACAGCCTCCTACGAGCAGTACTTC
cdr3_aa: CASSPPYSSGTASYEQYF

j_call: TRBJ2-7
v_call: TRBV4-1
d_call: TRBD1
clone_size: few
cdr3_nt: TGCGCCAGCAGCCAACCCAGGACAGGGGTCGAGCAGTACTTC
cdr3_aa: CASSQPRTGVEQYF

j_call: TRBJ1-2
v_call: TRBV6-5
d_call: TRBD1
clone_size: .
cdr3_nt: TGTGCCAGCAGTTCCCCGGACAGGCTGTACTATGGCTACACCTTC
cdr3_aa: CASSSPDRLYYGYTF

j_call: TRBJ2-7
v_call: TRBV27
d_call: TRBD2
clone_size: .
cdr3_nt: TGTGCCAGCAGTACGGGACTAGCGAGCGAGCAGTACTTC
cdr3_aa: CASSTGLASEQYF

j_call: TRBJ2-3
v_call: TRBV5-1
d_call: .
clone_size: .
cdr3_nt: TGCGCCAGCAGCTTGGTTGGGGGTACGCAGTATTTT
cdr3_aa: CASSLVGGTQYF

j_call: TRBJ2-7
v_call: TRBV13
d_call: TRBD2
clone_size: .
cdr3_nt: TGTGCCAGCAGCTTGAGACTAGCGGAGTACGAGCAGTACTTC
cdr3_aa: CASSLRLAEYEQYF

j_call: TRBJ2-1
v_call: TRBV5-1
d_call: .
clone_size: .
cdr3_nt: TGCGCCAGCAGCCCTACCAAGCATGAGCAGTTCTTC
cdr3_aa: CASSPTKHEQFF

j_call: TRBJ2-3
v_call: TRBV5-1
d_call: .
clone_size: .
cdr3_nt: TGCGCCAGCAGCTCCGGACACTCCACAGATACGCAGTATTTT
cdr3_aa: CASSSGHSTDTQYF

j_call: TRBJ2-1
v_call: TRBV11-2
d_call: TRBD2
clone_size: .
cdr3_nt: TGTGCCAGCAGCATACGGGAGGGCCAGGACAATGAGCAGTTCTTC
cdr3_aa: CASSIREGQDNEQFF

j_call: TRBJ2-7
v_call: TRBV5-5
d_call: .
clone_size: .
cdr3_nt: TGTGCCAGCAGCTTGGTGGCCAGGGCCTACGAGCAGTACTTC
cdr3_aa: CASSLVARAYEQYF

j_call: TRBJ1-4
v_call: TRBV7-8
d_call: TRBD1
clone_size: .
cdr3_nt: TGTGCCAGCAGCACCGGGACAGGGGTTGAAAAACTGTTTTTT
cdr3_aa: CASSTGTGVEKLFF

j_call: TRBJ1-1
v_call: TRBV7-9
d_call: .
clone_size: .
cdr3_nt: TGTGCCAGCAGCCCCCGTGCGGGCAGGGGCCGCCCTGAAGCTTTCTTT
cdr3_aa: CASSPRAGRGRPEAFF

j_call: TRBJ1-1
v_call: TRBV27
d_call: .
clone_size: .
cdr3_nt: TGTGCCAGCAGCAGGTGGACCGAGGATGAAGCTTTCTTT
cdr3_aa: CASSRWTEDEAFF

j_call: TRBJ1-2
v_call: TRBV7-9
d_call: .
clone_size: .
cdr3_nt: TGTGCCAGCAGCTTATCTACGGTGTTCTATGGCTACACCTTC
cdr3_aa: CASSLSTVFYGYTF

j_call: TRBJ2-1
v_call: TRBV7-2
d_call: .
clone_size: .
cdr3_nt: TGTGCCAGCAGCTTAGGACGCAGGGCAAGGTACAATGAGCAGTTCTTC
cdr3_aa: CASSLGRRARYNEQFF

j_call: TRBJ2-1
v_call: TRBV5-1
d_call: TRBD1
clone_size: .
cdr3_nt: TGCGCCAGCAGCCCCCTTCCAGGGGGCCATTCCTACAATGAGCAGTTCTTC
cdr3_aa: CASSPLPGGHSYNEQFF

j_call: TRBJ2-7
v_call: TRBV4-1
d_call: .
clone_size: .
cdr3_nt: TGCGCCAGCAGCCAATCTTGGGGTCTGGACGAGCAGTACTTC
cdr3_aa: CASSQSWGLDEQYF

j_call: TRBJ2-5
v_call: TRBV21-1
d_call: .
clone_size: .
cdr3_nt: TGTGCCAGCAGCAAAAGGAAGGAGGAGGAGACCCAGTACTTC
cdr3_aa: CASSKRKEEETQYF

j_call: TRBJ2-1
v_call: TRBV19
d_call: .
clone_size: .
cdr3_nt: TGTGCCAGTAGTATTAGCGACCTCTACAATGAGCAGTTCTTC
cdr3_aa: CASSISDLYNEQFF

j_call: TRBJ1-5
v_call: TRBV11-1
d_call: .
clone_size: .
cdr3_nt: TGTGCCAGCAGCTTAGGTGTGGACCAGCCCCAGCATTTT
cdr3_aa: CASSLGVDQPQHF

j_call: TRBJ2-7
v_call: TRBV15
d_call: TRBD2
clone_size: .
cdr3_nt: TGTGCCACCAGCATAAATAGCGGGAGACAACCCTACGAGCAGTACTTC
cdr3_aa: CATSINSGRQPYEQYF

j_call: TRBJ2-2
v_call: TRBV4-1
d_call: .
clone_size: few
cdr3_nt: TGCGCCAGCAGCCATGTCGGGAGCTACACCGGGGAGCTGTTTTTT
cdr3_aa: CASSHVGSYTGELFF

j_call: TRBJ2-7
v_call: TRBV2
d_call: TRBD2
clone_size: .
cdr3_nt: TGTGCCAGCAATCGGCTAGCGGGAGACTACGAGCAGTACTTC
cdr3_aa: CASNRLAGDYEQYF

j_call: TRBJ2-2
v_call: TRBV6-6
d_call: .
clone_size: .
cdr3_nt: TGTGCCAGCAGCCGGACCGGGGAGCTGTTTTTT
cdr3_aa: CASSRTGELFF

j_call: TRBJ2-2
v_call: TRBV9
d_call: .
clone_size: once
cdr3_nt: TGTGCCAGCAGCCCCCCGCAGGGTTACACCGGGGAGCTGTTTTTT
cdr3_aa: CASSPPQGYTGELFF

j_call: TRBJ2-7
v_call: TRBV28
d_call: .
clone_size: once
cdr3_nt: TGTGCCAGCATGGAGGGGCGCGTCCACGAGCAGTACTTC
cdr3_aa: CASMEGRVHEQYF

j_call: TRBJ2-1
v_call: TRBV9
d_call: .
clone_size: .
cdr3_nt: TGTGCCAGCAGCGGGAGGGGCAATGAGCAGTTCTTC
cdr3_aa: CASSGRGNEQFF

j_call: TRBJ2-1
v_call: TRBV10-3
d_call: TRBD1
clone_size: once
cdr3_nt: TGTGCCATCAGCGGACAGGGTTCCTACAATGAGCAGTTCTTC
cdr3_aa: CAISGQGSYNEQFF

j_call: TRBJ1-5
v_call: TRBV6-1
d_call: .
clone_size: once
cdr3_nt: TGTGCCAGCAGTGATAGACTGCCTAATCAGCCCCAGCATTTT
cdr3_aa: CASSDRLPNQPQHF

j_call: TRBJ1-5
v_call: TRBV11-2
d_call: .
clone_size: .
cdr3_nt: TGTGCCAGCACCTTACAAAGGGGACTTGATCAGCCCCAGCATTTT
cdr3_aa: CASTLQRGLDQPQHF

j_call: TRBJ2-7
v_call: TRBV7-6
d_call: TRBD2
clone_size: .
cdr3_nt: TGTGCCAGCTTCCAGGGCCGGCTAGCGGCCATGGGGGGACGCTCCTACGAGCAGTACTTC
cdr3_aa: CASFQGRLAAMGGRSYEQYF

j_call: TRBJ1-1
v_call: TRBV5-1
d_call: .
clone_size: .
cdr3_nt: TGCGCCAGCAGCTTGGCTGCGGCAGGACGGGGGGTGAACACTGAAGCTTTCTTT
cdr3_aa: CASSLAAAGRGVNTEAFF

j_call: TRBJ2-1
v_call: TRBV5-4
d_call: .
clone_size: .
cdr3_nt: TGTGCCAGCAGCTTGGGGAATGAGCAGTTCTTC
cdr3_aa: CASSLGNEQFF

j_call: TRBJ1-1
v_call: TRBV5-1
d_call: .
clone_size: once
cdr3_nt: TGCGCCAGCAGCTTCGACAGATCCACTGAAGCTTTCTTT
cdr3_aa: CASSFDRSTEAFF

j_call: TRBJ2-5
v_call: TRBV7-9
d_call: .
clone_size: .
cdr3_nt: TGTGCCAGCAGCCCCCATGGCGGGCTATTAAAAGAGACCCAGTACTTC
cdr3_aa: CASSPHGGLLKETQYF

j_call: TRBJ2-1
v_call: TRBV27
d_call: .
clone_size: .
cdr3_nt: TGTGCCAGCAGTAACCGGGACCCTCGGGGTGAGCAGTTCTTC
cdr3_aa: CASSNRDPRGEQFF

j_call: TRBJ1-5
v_call: TRBV4-1
d_call: .
clone_size: .
cdr3_nt: TGCGCCAGCAGCCAAGATCCCGGACTGTATAGCAATCAGCCCCAGCATTTT
cdr3_aa: CASSQDPGLYSNQPQHF

j_call: TRBJ2-1
v_call: TRBV9
d_call: TRBD2
clone_size: .
cdr3_nt: TGTGCCAGCAGCGTAGCCCCTCAGCGGGAGCGGGACAATGAGCAGTTCTTC
cdr3_aa: CASSVAPQRERDNEQFF

j_call: TRBJ2-7
v_call: TRBV11-2
d_call: TRBD2
clone_size: .
cdr3_nt: TGTGCCAGCAGCCCACTAGCGGGAATTACCTACGAGCAGTACTTC
cdr3_aa: CASSPLAGITYEQYF